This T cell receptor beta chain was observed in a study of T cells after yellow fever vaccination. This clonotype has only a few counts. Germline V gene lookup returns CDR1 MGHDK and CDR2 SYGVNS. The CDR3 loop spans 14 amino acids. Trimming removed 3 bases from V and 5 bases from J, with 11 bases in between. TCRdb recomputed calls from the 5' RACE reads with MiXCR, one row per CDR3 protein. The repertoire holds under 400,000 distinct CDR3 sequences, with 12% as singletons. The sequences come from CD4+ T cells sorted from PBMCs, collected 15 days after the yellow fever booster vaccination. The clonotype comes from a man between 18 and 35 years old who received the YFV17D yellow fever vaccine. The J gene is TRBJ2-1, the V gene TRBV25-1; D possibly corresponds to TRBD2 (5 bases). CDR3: CASSDPNGDNEQFF. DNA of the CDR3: TGTGCCAGCAGTGACCCTAACGGGGACAATGAGCAGTTCTTC.